Shown below are 19 T cell receptor beta chains from a single sample sequenced in a study of cytomegalovirus exposure and HLA in healthy donors. Only in-frame clones appear in the TCRdb table, and some are missing; sequencing was by immunoSEQ multiplex PCR. The data contain a few hundred thousand clones, approximately 80% of them singletons. Sequencing used PBMCs. These receptors all stem from a woman aged 25 to 39 in good health and CMV-seropositive.

The V and J genes are TRBV5-4 and TRBJ2-2; possibly TRBD1 for D (7 bases). The CDR3 consists of 16 residues. CDR1 and CDR2 (germline): SGHNT, YYREEE (reference sequence). V lost 4 bases and J lost 1, with 14 bases in between. CDR3 nucleotide sequence: TGTGCCAGCAGCCCAGGGGGGACGGTGAACACCGGGGAGCTGTTTTTT. Translation: CASSPGGTVNTGELFF.

This chain connects TRBV25-1 to TRBJ2-2; D is undetermined. Trimming removed 1 base from V and 2 bases from J, with 2 bases in between. Germline V gene lookup returns CDR1 MGHDK and CDR2 SYGVNS. The CDR3 contains 13 residues. The CDR3: CASSEFNTGELFF. CDR3 coding DNA: TGTGCCAGCAGTGAATTTAACACCGGGGAGCTGTTTTTT. Using reference TRBV25-1 and TRBJ2-2 for the parts outside the CDR3, the full variable domain is EADIYQTPRYLVIGTGKKITLECSQTMGHDKMYWYQQDPGMELHLIHYSYGVNSTEKGDLSSESTVSRIRTEHFPLTLESARPSHTSQYLCASSEFNTGELFFGEGSRLTVL.

The chain couples TRBV5-1 to TRBJ2-7, with a tentative D call TRBD2 (5 bases). With 0 bases removed from V and 5 bases from J, the gap between germline ends came to 12 bases. Germline V gene sequence: CDR1 SGHRS, CDR2 YFSETQ. This CDR3 is 14 amino acids long. The CDR3 here is CASSLVAGDNEQYF. DNA for the CDR3: TGCGCCAGCAGCTTGGTGGCGGGCGACAACGAGCAGTACTTC.

This clone was seen a single time. CDR3 in amino acids: CASSPPGDRGYGYTF. The CDR3 region has the DNA TGCGCCAGCAGCCCCCCCGGAGACCGTGGCTATGGCTACACCTTC. This chain uses TRBV5-1 with TRBJ1-2; no definite D call. CDR1 is SGHRS and CDR2 is YFSETQ in the germline V gene. This CDR3 spans 15 amino acids. Trimming left V 4 bases short and J 4 bases short, with 17 bases between.

The chain employs TRBV5-1 and TRBJ2-7; maybe TRBD1 (5 bases). The germline gives CDR1 SGHRS, CDR2 YFSETQ. The V end was cut by 0 bases, the J end by 6 bases, with 13 bases between. There are 14 residues in the CDR3. The chain's CDR3 is CASSLGPVQGEQYF. Here the CDR3 DNA reads TGCGCCAGCAGCTTGGGGCCGGTCCAGGGCGAGCAGTACTTC.

Only one count was recorded for this clone. The chain has TRBV4-1 and TRBJ2-7; TRBD1 matches at 8 bases. The V segment lost 0 bases and the J segment 3 bases; nucleotides outside the gene matches: 4. Germline V gene data show CDR1 as MGHRA and CDR2 as YSYEKL. CDR3 length: 15 amino acids. CDR3 nucleotide sequence: TGCGCCAGCAGCCAAGATCAGGGGGCTCTCTACGAGCAGTACTTC. Its translation: CASSQDQGALYEQYF.

There are a few counts of this clone. The gene calls are TRBV5-4 and TRBJ2-7, with D possibly being TRBD2 (5 bases). The CDR3 sequence is 14 residues long. Trimming shortened V by 3 bases and J by 2 bases, and 12 bases separated the two germline ends. Germline V lookup: CDR1 SGHNT, CDR2 YYREEE (reference sequence). The CDR3 reads CASSSGVGAYEQYF. The CDR3 nucleotides read TGTGCCAGCAGCTCCGGTGTCGGGGCCTACGAGCAGTACTTC. Supplemented by reference TRBV5-4 and TRBJ2-7, the full variable domain reads ETGVTQSPTHLIKTRGQQVTLRCSSQSGHNTVSWYQQALGQGPQFIFQYYREEENGRGNFPPRFSGLQFPNYSSELNVNALELDDSALYLCASSSGVGAYEQYFGPGTRLTVT.

This clone was detected once. CDR3 protein: CASSSPNGLDQPQHF. CDR3 bases: TGTGCCAGCAGTTCCCCTAACGGGCTTGATCAGCCCCAGCATTTT. The J gene is TRBJ1-5, the V gene TRBV28; D is ambiguous. The V end was cut by 4 bases, the J end by 5 bases, with 15 bases between. Germline V lookup: CDR1 MDHEN, CDR2 SYDVKM. CDR3 length equals 15 residues.

CDR3 residues: CASRLDRLNTEAFF. In nucleotides, the CDR3 is TGTGCCAGCCGGCTGGACAGGCTGAACACTGAAGCTTTCTTT. V is TRBV6-5 and J is TRBJ1-1; TRBD1 matches at 7 bases. With 8 bases clipped from V and 0 bases from J, the junction kept 6 bases outside the gene matches. The CDR3 has 14 residues. Germline lookup yields CDR1 MNHEY and CDR2 SVGAGI.

J is TRBJ2-7 and V is TRBV11-3, with 9 bases identical to TRBD1. Looked up from germline, CDR1 is SGHNT and CDR2 is YENEEA. V shed 5 bases, J shed 0 bases, and the junction held 8 bases outside the gene matches. This CDR3 region has 16 residues. CDR3: CASSQRTQGASYEQYF. As DNA, the CDR3 is TGTGCCAGCAGCCAACGGACACAGGGGGCCTCCTACGAGCAGTACTTC.

The rearrangement links TRBV5-1 to TRBJ2-4; unclear D gene. CDR1 is SGHRS and CDR2 is YFSETQ in the germline V gene. The CDR3 extends over 11 amino acids. Trimming removed 4 bases at V and 5 bases at J, with 4 bases between. The CDR3 DNA reads as TGCGCCAGCAGCGCCGAAAACATTCAGTACTTC. It is translated as CASSAENIQYF.

In the case of this clone: Distinct nucleotide sequences in the sample also encode this CDR3. V usage is TRBV5-1 and J usage is TRBJ2-7; D not certain. CDR3 length: 11 residues. Trimming removed 3 bases from V and 3 bases from J, with 4 bases in between. The germline V gene has CDR1 SGHRS and CDR2 YFSETQ. CDR3 DNA sequence: TGCGCCAGCAGCTCCAACTACGAGCAGTACTTC. It translates to CASSSNYEQYF.

V is TRBV5-4 and J is TRBJ2-7; D is unresolved. CDR1 SGHNT and CDR2 YYREEE come from the germline V gene (reference sequence). The CDR3 totals 15 residues. The ends were cut back, 4 bases at V and 9 bases at J, with 23 bases in the middle. Here the CDR3 DNA reads TGTGCCAGCAGCCCCGGTCTATCTCCGTTTACGTTGCAGTACTTC. Translated, it gives CASSPGLSPFTLQYF. Full variable domain (remainder filled in from reference TRBV5-4 and TRBJ2-7): ETGVTQSPTHLIKTRGQQVTLRCSSQSGHNTVSWYQQALGQGPQFIFQYYREEENGRGNFPPRFSGLQFPNYSSELNVNALELDDSALYLCASSPGLSPFTLQYFGPGTRLTVT.

The V gene is TRBV14, the J gene TRBJ1-2, with 7 positions matching TRBD1. This CDR3 is 14 amino acids long. With V trimmed by 6 bases and J by 6 bases, 10 bases remained unmatched. CDR1 is SGHDN, CDR2 FVKESK, per germline. The CDR3, as DNA: TGTGCCAGCAGACCACAGGGGACGGGCGATGGCTACACCTTC. Its protein product is CASRPQGTGDGYTF.

The chain combines TRBV6-5 with TRBJ2-3; 7 bases align to TRBD2. Trimming at V came to 4 bases and at J to 6 bases, leaving 7 bases not matched to a gene. The CDR3 extends over 14 amino acids. Germline CDR1 MNHEY, CDR2 SVGAGI. Here the CDR3 DNA reads TGTGCCAGCAGTTTGGCGGGAGTTCGCGATACGCAGTATTTT. Protein sequence: CASSLAGVRDTQYF.

V is TRBV9 and J is TRBJ1-5, with 7 bases lining up with TRBD1. CDR1 is SGDLS and CDR2 is YYNGEE in the germline V gene. The CDR3 runs 15 residues. Trimming took 4 bases from V and 5 from J; bases not matched to a gene: 9. The CDR3 DNA reads TGTGCCAGCAGCCCAGGGACAGCTAAAGATCAGCCCCAGCATTTT. Translating gives CASSPGTAKDQPQHF.

The chain recombines TRBV7-8 with TRBJ2-7; 7 bases agree with TRBD1. J was trimmed by 6 bases and V by 3 bases; bases with no gene match: 8. Germline assignment: CDR1 SGHVS and CDR2 FQNEAQ. The CDR3 runs to 14 residues. The DNA for the CDR3 is TGTGCCAGCAGCTTTGCTGGACAGGTGTTCGAGCAGTACTTC. Translating it yields CASSFAGQVFEQYF.

The V and J genes are TRBV27 and TRBJ2-3, with 7 bases matching TRBD2. CDR3 length: 18 amino acids. V shed 6 bases and J 0 bases; nucleotides not matched to a gene: 15. Germline CDR1 is MNHEY and CDR2 is SMNVEV (reference sequence). The CDR3 DNA sequence: TGTGCCAGCAGCCCCTCGGCGGGAGCCATGACTAGCACAGATACGCAGTATTTT. Its translation: CASSPSAGAMTSTDTQYF.

The rearrangement links TRBV7-2 to TRBJ2-7; TRBD2 agrees at 15 bases. V gave up 4 bases and J gave up 3 bases; unmatched junction bases: 10. This CDR3 is 18 amino acids long. Germline lookup yields CDR1 SGHTA and CDR2 FQGNSA. The chain's CDR3 is CASSWRTSGRAGYYEQYF. CDR3 nucleotides: TGTGCCAGCAGCTGGAGGACTAGCGGGAGGGCCGGGTACTACGAGCAGTACTTC.